The present T cell receptor (beta chain) was sequenced within a study of blood T cell repertoires in COVID-19. In the study overall: Sources were T cells, B-cell-depleted T cells, or PBMCs; the material itself was cDNA or gDNA.

Original handling: By means of reference gene primer amplification, nucleated cell counts were estimated. The repertoire was sequenced with immunoSEQ multiplex PCR; TCRdb's copy has only in-frame clones and lacks some. V and J calls and clone size are as listed in that table; D and trimming were resolved from the DNA. The sample has 190,000 or so clones; 87% are singletons. The V gene end was trimmed by 2 bases and the J gene end by 6 bases; junction bases not matched to a gene: 1. The CDR3 has 12 amino acids. Germline CDR1 is ENHRY and CDR2 is SYGVKD. In terms of age and location, participants ranged from roughly 18 to 100 years and lived in about 25 US areas.

Sequencing was performed on PBMCs or T cells enriched from blood (not recorded which). V is TRBV10-3 and J is TRBJ2-7, with 7 bases matching TRBD2. The receptor was derived from a man aged 18-30 years with acute COVID-19. The CDR3 bases are TGTGCCATCAGTGAGGGCGGGGGCGAGCAGTACTTC. Translated: CAISEGGGEQYF.